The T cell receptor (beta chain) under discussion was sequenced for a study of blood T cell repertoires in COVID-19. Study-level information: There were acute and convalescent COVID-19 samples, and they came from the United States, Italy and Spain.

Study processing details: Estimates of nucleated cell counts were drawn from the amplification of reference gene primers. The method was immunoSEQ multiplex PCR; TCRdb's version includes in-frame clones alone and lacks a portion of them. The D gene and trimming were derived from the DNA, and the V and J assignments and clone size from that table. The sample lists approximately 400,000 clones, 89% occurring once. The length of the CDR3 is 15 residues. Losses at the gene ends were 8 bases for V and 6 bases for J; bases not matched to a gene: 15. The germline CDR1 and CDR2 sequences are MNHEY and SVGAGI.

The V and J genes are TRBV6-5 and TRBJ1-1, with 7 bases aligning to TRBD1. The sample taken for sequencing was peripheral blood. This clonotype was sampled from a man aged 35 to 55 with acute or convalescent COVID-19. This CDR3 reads CASGIGRGRGSEAFF. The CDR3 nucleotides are TGTGCCAGCGGAATAGGTAGGGGGCGCGGGTCTGAAGCTTTCTTT.